The clone carrying this TCR beta chain was counted only a few times. This CDR3 is 17 amino acids long. V dropped 2 bases and J dropped 4; count of bases not matched to a gene: 8. CDR1 is SGHVS, CDR2 FNYEAQ, per germline. These data come from a study of T cells in Graves' hyperthyroidism and ophthalmopathy. PBMCs were sourced from around 10 ml fresh peripheral blood. Regions amplified from RNA transcripts were the TCR beta CDR3 regions. A set of HTBI primers served as the primers for a first-round RT-PCR of the TCR CDR3. TCRdb fed the multiplex PCR reads into MiXCR, producing one record per CDR3 protein. This table holds fewer than 400,000 distinct CDR3 sequences, 25% found once.

V and J are TRBV7-6 and TRBJ1-2; TRBD1 matches at 12 bases. Specimen: blood. The clonotype originates from a man between 50 and 59 years old with Graves' hyperthyroidism. CDR3 nucleotide sequence: TGTGCCAGCAGCTTATCGGGACAGGGGGCGGGGATCTATGGCTACACCTTC. It is translated as CASSLSGQGAGIYGYTF.